Sequencing of this TCR beta chain was carried out in a study of T cells in Graves' hyperthyroidism and ophthalmopathy. V was pared by 5 bases and J by 0 bases, with 11 bases of the junction left unmatched. Germline assignment: CDR1 SGHRS and CDR2 YFSETQ. The length of the CDR3 is 17 residues. There were TCR beta CDR3 regions amplified from RNA transcripts. A set of HTBI primers served as the primers for a first-round RT-PCR of the TCR CDR3. TCRdb ran MiXCR on the multiplex PCR reads and lists one entry per CDR3 protein. The sample yields 500,000 to 750,000 distinct CDR3 sequences, about a sixth seen once. The sample holds many counts of this clonotype.

The sequence came from a woman aged 25 to 39 with Graves' hyperthyroidism. This chain uses TRBV5-1 with TRBJ1-5; 7 bases are a match to TRBD1. Sequencing used blood. The DNA of the CDR3 is TGCGCCAGCAGAAACGGGACAGTTCGCTATAGCAATCAGCCCCAGCATTTT. This gives the protein CASRNGTVRYSNQPQHF.